This T cell receptor beta chain is drawn from a study of blood T cell repertoires in COVID-19. Background on the study: Sites in the United States, Italy and Spain provided acute and convalescent COVID-19 samples.

Original analysis: Amplification of reference gene primers was used by the study to estimate nucleated cell counts. Clones were sequenced by immunoSEQ multiplex PCR, and TCRdb holds only the in-frame ones, with some missing. V and J calls and clone size are copied from that table; D and trimming were computed from the DNA. The sample records under 150,000 clones, approximately 82% being singletons. This clone appeared a single time. The sequenced sample consisted of peripheral blood. The source of this sequence is a man older than 75 with active or convalescent COVID-19.

The chain's CDR3 is CASSYRGGGLETQYF. The CDR3 coding sequence is TGTGCCAGCAGTTACCGGGGCGGGGGATTAGAGACCCAGTACTTC. This chain connects TRBV28 to TRBJ2-5, with TRBD2 matching over 7 bases. From germline, CDR1 is MDHEN and CDR2 SYDVKM. The ends lost 4 bases at V and 4 bases at J; junction bases unmatched: 9. CDR3 length: 15 residues. Looking up the rest from reference TRBV28 and TRBJ2-5 gives the full variable domain: DVKVTQSSRYLVKRTGEKVFLECVQDMDHENMFWYRQDPGLGLRLIYFSYDVKMKEKGDIPEGYSVSREKKERFSLILESASTNQTSMYLCASSYRGGGLETQYFGPGTRLLVL.